A single sample gave rise to the 29 T cell receptor beta chains below, sequenced in a study of vaccination effects on CD4 cells after COVID-19. Libraries were prepared by immunoSEQ multiplex PCR; TCRdb keeps only in-frame clonotypes and omits some of them. The sample records fewer than 70,000 clones, 75% to 85% being singletons. Sequencing in the ViraFEST assay came after antigen-specific CD4+ T cells had been expanded with viral peptide pools, which were used to stimulate PBMC. The culture ran for approximately 11 days before CD4+ T cells were isolated. Nobody among the vaccine recipients had prior SARS-CoV-2 infection (nucleocapsid antibodies were negative). Antigen specificity for these receptors is unknown. Specimen: CD4+ T cells from PBMCs cultured with SARS-CoV-2 spike peptides, collected before COVID-19 vaccination. The receptors originated from a human donor who received a COVID-19 vaccine.

This chain uses TRBV18 with TRBJ1-4; D is ambiguous. This CDR3 is built from 13 residues. V was shortened by 5 bases and J by 3 bases, with 7 bases between the two germline ends. Germline loops: CDR1 KGHSH, CDR2 LQKENI. Here the CDR3 reads CASSSDSNEKLFF. CDR3 sequence (DNA): TGTGCCAGCTCATCAGACTCTAATGAAAAACTGTTTTTT. Full variable domain (outside the CDR3, taken from reference TRBV18 and TRBJ1-4): NAGVMQNPRHLVRRRGQEARLRCSPMKGHSHVYWYRQLPEEGLKFMVYLQKENIIDESGMPKERFSAEFPKEGPSILRIQQVVRGDSAAYFCASSSDSNEKLFFGSGTQLSVL.

CDR3 nucleotides: TGCAGTGCTAGTAAGGGGAACATGAACACTGAAGCTTTCTTT. Its protein product is CSASKGNMNTEAFF. The rearrangement uses TRBV20-1 and TRBJ1-1, with a tentative D call TRBD1 (5 bases). V gave up 3 bases and J gave up 0 bases, with 11 bases separating them. Per germline, CDR1 DFQATT and CDR2 SNEGSKA (reference sequence). The CDR3 is 14 residues long.

The gene calls are TRBV5-1 and TRBJ2-5, with TRBD2 matching over 16 bases. Germline lookup yields CDR1 SGHRS and CDR2 YFSETQ. The CDR3 has 19 residues. Trimming removed 3 bases from V and 5 bases from J; junction bases left unmatched: 13. The CDR3 DNA reads as TGCGCCAGCAGCTCGGGACTAGCGGGGGGGCTTGGGAGTAAGGAGACCCAGTACTTC. This encodes CASSSGLAGGLGSKETQYF. The complete variable domain, with remaining parts taken from reference TRBV5-1 and TRBJ2-5, reads KAGVTQTPRYLIKTRGQQVTLSCSPISGHRSVSWYQQTPGQGLQFLFEYFSETQRNKGNFPGRFSGRQFSNSRSEMNVSTLELGDSALYLCASSSGLAGGLGSKETQYFGPGTRLLVL.

This chain uses TRBV5-1 with TRBJ1-4; D is perhaps TRBD1 (5 bases). CDR1 is SGHRS and CDR2 is YFSETQ in the germline V gene. V lost 0 bases to trimming and J lost 6 bases, with 12 bases between them. This CDR3 spans 15 amino acids. Here the CDR3 reads CASSLGRATDEKLFF. In DNA form, the CDR3 reads TGCGCCAGCAGCTTGGGCAGGGCGACGGATGAAAAACTGTTTTTT.

The chain employs TRBV7-2 and TRBJ1-5; a possible D gene is TRBD1 (5 bases). Trimming took off 4 bases at V and 6 bases at J, with 16 bases between the two ends. Looked up from germline, CDR1 is SGHTA and CDR2 is FQGNSA. The CDR3 totals 15 residues. Here the CDR3 reads CASSYLAGGGQPQHF. CDR3 DNA sequence: TGTGCCAGCAGCTACCTTGCGGGCGGGGGTCAGCCCCAGCATTTT.

The V and J genes are TRBV7-2 and TRBJ2-7; TRBD2 might be the D (6 bases). CDR1 is SGHTA and CDR2 is FQGNSA in the germline V gene. The germline V and J ends were trimmed by 2 bases and 6 bases, with 8 bases remaining between them. The CDR3 is 12 residues long. Here the CDR3 DNA reads TGTGCCAGCAGCTTATACGGGGGCGAGCAGTACGTC. Its translation is CASSLYGGEQYV.

V gene TRBV29-1 combines with J gene TRBJ1-3; possibly TRBD1 for D (5 bases). This CDR3 has 14 residues. Trimming stripped 2 bases from V and 4 bases from J, with 12 bases between. Looked up from germline, CDR1 is SQVTM and CDR2 is ANQGSEA. The CDR3 loop is CSVERGTGGNTIYF. The CDR3 DNA sequence: TGCAGCGTTGAACGGGGTACAGGAGGAAACACCATATATTTT.

The J gene is TRBJ1-5, the V gene TRBV5-1; 11 bases are shared with TRBD1. Unmatched junction bases numbered 4, after V lost 4 bases and J lost 1 base. The V gene's germline CDR1 is SGHRS and CDR2 YFSETQ. This CDR3 is built from 16 residues. The CDR3, as DNA: TGCGCCAGCAGCCTGGGACAGGGGGAGAGCAATCAGCCCCAGCATTTT. Encoded protein: CASSLGQGESNQPQHF.

The gene calls are TRBV24-1 and TRBJ2-2, with 11 positions matching TRBD1. The CDR3 covers 16 residues. Trimming at V came to 4 bases and at J to 5 bases, leaving 5 bases not matched to a gene. Germline V gene sequence: CDR1 KGHDR, CDR2 SFDVKD. In DNA form, the CDR3 reads TGTGCCACCAGTGAACCGGGACAGGGGGGGACCGGGGAGCTGTTTTTT. Translation: CATSEPGQGGTGELFF.

The gene calls are TRBV6-6 and TRBJ1-3; D is perhaps TRBD1 (6 bases). The V gene lost 8 bases and the J gene lost 0 bases, with 11 bases spanning the gap. This CDR3 is 14 amino acids long. Germline V gene data show CDR1 as MNHNY and CDR2 as SVGAGI (reference sequence). The CDR3 here is CASGTQGSGNTIYF. The CDR3 DNA sequence: TGTGCCAGCGGGACACAGGGCTCTGGAAACACCATATATTTT.

The rearrangement joins TRBV3-1 (or the pseudogene TRBV3-2) to TRBJ1-3; no reliable D call. Trimming pared 4 bases from V and 7 bases from J, leaving 11 bases between. The CDR3 loop spans 13 amino acids. Germline CDR1 LGHDT, CDR2 YNNKEL (reference sequence). CDR3 in amino acids: CASSREPGNTIYF. The CDR3 coding sequence is TGTGCCAGCAGCCGCGAGCCGGGGAACACCATATATTTT.

The chain is built from TRBV19 and TRBJ2-3; TRBD2 aligns across 9 bases. CDR1 and CDR2 from the germline V gene are LNHDA and SQIVND (reference sequence). The CDR3 runs 14 residues. Trimming removed 6 bases from V and 8 bases from J; junction bases left unmatched: 9. The CDR3 DNA follows: TGTGCCAGTAGGCCTAGCGGGGTGGCCGGTACGCAGTATTTT. Translation gives CASRPSGVAGTQYF.

The chain recombines TRBV21-1 with TRBJ2-7. TRBV21-1 is a recognized pseudogene. The CDR3 sequence is 17 residues long. CDR3 DNA: TGTGCCAGCAGCAAAGCGCTGGGGACGGGATCTTCCTACGAGCAGTACGTC. It is translated as CASSKALGTGSSYEQYV.

The J gene is TRBJ2-6, the V gene TRBV28, with D hard to call. Germline V gene data show CDR1 as MDHEN and CDR2 as SYDVKM. With 3 bases removed from V and 4 bases from J, the gap between germline ends came to 10 bases. The CDR3 is 15 residues long. CDR3 nucleotide sequence: TGTGCCAGCAGTTTTAGTAGGGCCGGGGCCAACGTCCTGACTTTC. Translation: CASSFSRAGANVLTF.

The CDR3: CASIAGVGRETQYF. CDR3 bases: TGTGCCAGCATAGCAGGGGTGGGCAGGGAGACCCAGTACTTC. The chain recombines TRBV2 with TRBJ2-5, with D possibly being TRBD1 (6 bases). V lost 7 bases to trimming and J lost 5 bases, with 17 bases between them. This CDR3 contains 14 residues. Looked up from germline, CDR1 is SNHLY and CDR2 is FYNNEI. Full variable domain (rest looked up from reference TRBV2 and TRBJ2-5): EPEVTQTPSHQVTQMGQEVILRCVPISNHLYFYWYRQILGQKVEFLVSFYNNEISEKSEIFDDQFSVERPDGSNFTLKIRSTKLEDSAMYFCASIAGVGRETQYFGPGTRLLVL.

The V and J genes are TRBV5-1 and TRBJ2-3; 10 positions match TRBD2. The CDR3 runs 14 residues. From germline, CDR1 is SGHRS and CDR2 YFSETQ. The V segment lost 4 bases and the J segment 8 bases; nucleotides outside the gene matches: 7. The CDR3 spells CASSLSGGATTQYF. The CDR3 DNA is TGCGCCAGCAGCCTAAGCGGGGGGGCCACTACGCAGTATTTT.

The genes are TRBV19 and TRBJ1-5, with D possibly matching TRBD1 (6 bases). V lost 6 bases to trimming and J lost 4 bases, with 16 bases between them. The germline V gene encodes CDR1 LNHDA and CDR2 SQIVND (reference sequence). This CDR3 is 15 amino acids long. CDR3 residues: CASSLGTLSNQPQHF. CDR3 DNA sequence: TGTGCCAGTAGCCTGGGGACATTATCGAATCAGCCCCAGCATTTT.

About this clone: This same CDR3 is encoded by further DNA sequences in the sample. The J gene is TRBJ2-3, the V gene TRBV25-1; TRBD1 is a possible D gene (6 bases). Germline CDR1 is MGHDK and CDR2 is SYGVNS. This CDR3 spans 15 amino acids. V gave up 1 base and J gave up 0 bases, with 8 bases separating them. CDR3 residues: CASSESRGSTDTQYF. The CDR3, as DNA: TGTGCCAGCAGTGAATCCAGGGGTAGCACAGATACGCAGTATTTT.

This clone was observed a handful of times. For the CDR3, the DNA is TGTGCCACCAACATAGTAGGCCAGCCCCAGCATTTT. This codes for CATNIVGQPQHF. The chain uses TRBV28 and TRBJ1-5; D is undetermined. The CDR3 is made up of 12 amino acids. CDR1 and CDR2 from the germline V gene are MDHEN and SYDVKM. V was shortened by 10 bases and J by 7 bases, with 14 bases between the two germline ends.

J is TRBJ2-5 and V is TRBV12-3 or TRBV12-4; possible D gene TRBD1, 5 bases. V shed 3 bases and J shed 6 bases, with 11 bases lying between them. The CDR3 extends over 13 amino acids. The CDR3 sequence is CASSFNRLKTQYF. The DNA for the CDR3 is TGTGCCAGCAGTTTCAACAGGTTGAAGACCCAGTACTTC.

The V and J genes are TRBV6-1 and TRBJ1-1; D ambiguous. The germline V gene encodes CDR1 MNHNS and CDR2 SASEGT. Trimming removed 3 bases at V and 3 bases at J, with 14 bases between. The CDR3 is made up of 15 amino acids. The CDR3 nucleotides are TGTGCCAGCAGTGATTGGACCTATGGAGACACTGAAGCTTTCTTT. This codes for CASSDWTYGDTEAFF.

The CDR3 region is CASRADRATGNTIYF. The DNA for the CDR3 is TGTGCCAGCAGGGCCGACAGGGCAACTGGAAACACCATATATTTT. The chain recombines TRBV6-5 with TRBJ1-3, with 7 bases lining up with TRBD1. V lost 6 bases, J lost 2 bases, and 7 bases stayed unmatched. CDR3 length: 15 residues. Germline lookup yields CDR1 MNHEY and CDR2 SVGAGI.

This rearrangement joins TRBV6-5 to TRBJ1-2; D gene uncertain. The CDR3 is 16 amino acids. Trimming took 2 bases from V and 0 from J, leaving 13 bases between them. Germline V gives CDR1 MNHEY, CDR2 SVGAGI. The DNA of the CDR3 is TGTGCCAGCAGTTACGATCCGGGGAATCCTAACTATGGCTACACCTTC. This sequence encodes CASSYDPGNPNYGYTF.

The rearrangement uses TRBV4-1 and TRBJ2-3; a possible D gene is TRBD1 (6 bases). Trimming left V 0 bases short and J 4 bases short, with 14 bases between. The V gene's germline CDR1 is MGHRA and CDR2 YSYEKL. This CDR3 has 16 residues. CDR3 residues: CASSQERFRGPDTQYF. The CDR3 DNA reads as TGCGCCAGCAGCCAAGAGAGGTTCAGGGGCCCAGATACGCAGTATTTT.

There are a few counts of this clone. The chain employs TRBV28 and TRBJ2-2; D is possibly TRBD1 (6 bases). The germline V gene encodes CDR1 MDHEN and CDR2 SYDVKM. The germline V and J ends were trimmed by 5 bases and 7 bases, with 8 bases remaining between them. CDR3 length: 12 residues. The CDR3 region has the DNA TGTGCCAGCAGTAACAGGGTCGGGGAGCTGTTTTTT. Its translation is CASSNRVGELFF. The complete variable domain, with remaining parts taken from reference TRBV28 and TRBJ2-2, reads DVKVTQSSRYLVKRTGEKVFLECVQDMDHENMFWYRQDPGLGLRLIYFSYDVKMKEKGDIPEGYSVSREKKERFSLILESASTNQTSMYLCASSNRVGELFFGEGSRLTVL.

The V gene is TRBV7-8, the J gene TRBJ2-1; no definite D call. The germline V and J ends were trimmed by 2 bases and 8 bases, with 7 bases remaining between them. Germline-derived CDR1 and CDR2 are SGHVS and FQNEAQ. The CDR3 length is 12 residues. Written as DNA, the CDR3 is TGTGCCAGCAGCTTATCGCGCCATGAGCAGTTCTTC. It yields the protein CASSLSRHEQFF.

The chain uses TRBV28 and TRBJ2-7, with 10 bases matching TRBD1. This CDR3 has 12 amino acids. CDR1 is MDHEN and CDR2 is SYDVKM in the germline V gene. J gave up 5 bases and V 6 bases, and 1 base lay outside the gene matches. The chain's CDR3 is CASSGTGDEQYV. CDR3 DNA sequence: TGTGCCAGCAGCGGGACAGGGGACGAGCAGTACGTC.

The V call is TRBV2, the J call TRBJ2-5; the match to TRBD2 covers 8 bases. This CDR3 spans 17 amino acids. V was clipped by 1 base and J by 6 bases; unmatched bases: 13. The germline V gene has CDR1 SNHLY and CDR2 FYNNEI. CDR3: CASSEGLGSGGRKTQYF. In nucleotides, the CDR3 is TGTGCCAGCAGTGAAGGCCTGGGGAGCGGGGGTAGGAAGACCCAGTACTTC.

As concerns this clone: One end of the junction fails to match germline, which may point to a read error. The chain uses TRBV4-3 and TRBJ1-6; unclear D gene. CDR1 and CDR2 (germline): LGHNA, YSLEER. This CDR3 is built from 16 residues. The CDR3 bases are TGCGCCAGCAGCCAACGGACCGACTCCGATAATTCACCCCTCCACTTT. This translates into CASSQRTDSDNSPLHF.